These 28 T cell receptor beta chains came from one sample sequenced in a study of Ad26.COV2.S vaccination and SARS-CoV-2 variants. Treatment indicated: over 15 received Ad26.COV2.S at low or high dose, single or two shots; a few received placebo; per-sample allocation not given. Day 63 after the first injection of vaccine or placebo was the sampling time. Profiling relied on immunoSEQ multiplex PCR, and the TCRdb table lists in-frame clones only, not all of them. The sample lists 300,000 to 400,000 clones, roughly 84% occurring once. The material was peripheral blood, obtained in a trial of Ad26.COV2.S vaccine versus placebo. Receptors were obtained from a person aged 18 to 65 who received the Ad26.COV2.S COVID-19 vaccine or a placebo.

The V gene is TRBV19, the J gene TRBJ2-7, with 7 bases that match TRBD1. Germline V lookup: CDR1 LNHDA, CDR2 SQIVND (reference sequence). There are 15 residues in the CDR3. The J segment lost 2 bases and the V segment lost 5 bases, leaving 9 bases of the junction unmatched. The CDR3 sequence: CASSSTRDRTYEQYF. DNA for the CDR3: TGTGCCAGTAGTTCAACCCGGGACAGAACCTACGAGCAGTACTTC.

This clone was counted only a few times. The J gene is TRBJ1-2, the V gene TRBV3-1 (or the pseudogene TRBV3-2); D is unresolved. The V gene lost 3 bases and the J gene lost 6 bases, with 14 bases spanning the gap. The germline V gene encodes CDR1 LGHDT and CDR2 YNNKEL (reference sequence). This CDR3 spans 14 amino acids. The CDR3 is CASSQRRGKDGYTF. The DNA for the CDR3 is TGTGCCAGCAGCCAGAGGCGGGGTAAAGATGGCTACACCTTC.

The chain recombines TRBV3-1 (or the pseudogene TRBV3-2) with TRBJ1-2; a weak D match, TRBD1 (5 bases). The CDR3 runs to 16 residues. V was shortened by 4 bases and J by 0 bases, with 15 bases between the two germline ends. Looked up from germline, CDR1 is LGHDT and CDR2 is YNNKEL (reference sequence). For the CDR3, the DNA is TGTGCCAGCAGCCCTAGAACTAGGGGCGCTAACTATGGCTACACCTTC. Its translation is CASSPRTRGANYGYTF.

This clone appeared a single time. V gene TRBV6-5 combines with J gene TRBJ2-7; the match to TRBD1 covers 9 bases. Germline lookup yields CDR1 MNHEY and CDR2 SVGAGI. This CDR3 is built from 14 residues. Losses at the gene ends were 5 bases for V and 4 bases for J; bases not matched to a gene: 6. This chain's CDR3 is CASSPRTGEYEQYF. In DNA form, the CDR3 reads TGTGCCAGCAGTCCCCGGACAGGGGAGTACGAGCAGTACTTC.

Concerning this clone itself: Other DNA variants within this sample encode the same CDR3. CDR3 coding DNA: TGCAGCGTTCACAGGGGAGGCACTGAAGCTTTCTTT. This sequence encodes CSVHRGGTEAFF. The V call is TRBV29-1, the J call TRBJ1-1; 7 positions match TRBD1. The V and J ends lost 5 bases and 4 bases, in that order; junction bases with no gene match: 4. Germline loops: CDR1 SQVTM, CDR2 ANQGSEA. This CDR3 is 12 amino acids long.

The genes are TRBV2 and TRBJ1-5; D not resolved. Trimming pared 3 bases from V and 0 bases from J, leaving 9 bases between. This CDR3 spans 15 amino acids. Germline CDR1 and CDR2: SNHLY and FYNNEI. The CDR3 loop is CASSDLVGSNQPQHF. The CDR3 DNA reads TGTGCCAGCAGTGACTTGGTGGGTAGCAATCAGCCCCAGCATTTT.

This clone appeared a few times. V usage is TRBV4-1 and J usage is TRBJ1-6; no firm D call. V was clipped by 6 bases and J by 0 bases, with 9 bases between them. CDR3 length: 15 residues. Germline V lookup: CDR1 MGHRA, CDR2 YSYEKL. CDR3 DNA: TGCGCCAGCAGTTCGGGGAGCTCCTATAATTCACCCCTCCACTTT. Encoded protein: CASSSGSSYNSPLHF.

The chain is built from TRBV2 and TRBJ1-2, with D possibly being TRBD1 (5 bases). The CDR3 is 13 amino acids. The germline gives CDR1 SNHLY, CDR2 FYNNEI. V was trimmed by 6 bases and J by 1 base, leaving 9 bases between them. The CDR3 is CASRGTGNYGYTF. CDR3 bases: TGTGCCAGCAGAGGGACGGGTAACTATGGCTACACCTTC.

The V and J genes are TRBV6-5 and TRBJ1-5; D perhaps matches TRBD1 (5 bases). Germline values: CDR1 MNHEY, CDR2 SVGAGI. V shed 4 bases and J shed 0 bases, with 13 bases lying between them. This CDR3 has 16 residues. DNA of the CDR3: TGTGCCAGCAGTTCTCGAGACAGTTATAGCAATCAGCCCCAGCATTTT. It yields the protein CASSSRDSYSNQPQHF.

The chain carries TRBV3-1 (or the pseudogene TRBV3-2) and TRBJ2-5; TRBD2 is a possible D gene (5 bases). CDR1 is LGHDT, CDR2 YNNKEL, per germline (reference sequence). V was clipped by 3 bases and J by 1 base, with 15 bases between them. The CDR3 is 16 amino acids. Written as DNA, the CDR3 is TGTGCCAGCAGCCACCTTCCGTTGGGAGTCCAAGAGACCCAGTACTTC. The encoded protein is CASSHLPLGVQETQYF.

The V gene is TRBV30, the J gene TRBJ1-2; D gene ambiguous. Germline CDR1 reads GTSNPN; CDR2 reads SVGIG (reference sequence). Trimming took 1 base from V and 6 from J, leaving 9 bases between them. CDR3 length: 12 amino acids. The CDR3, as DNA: TGTGCCTGGAGTGGGCAGGAGGATGGCTACACCTTC. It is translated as CAWSGQEDGYTF.

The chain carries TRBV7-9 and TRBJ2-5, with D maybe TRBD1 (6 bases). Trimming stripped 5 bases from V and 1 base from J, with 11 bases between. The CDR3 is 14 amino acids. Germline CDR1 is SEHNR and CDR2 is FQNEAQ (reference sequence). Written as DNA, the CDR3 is TGTGCCAGCAGCCCGAGGACAGTCCAAGAGACCCAGTACTTC. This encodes CASSPRTVQETQYF.

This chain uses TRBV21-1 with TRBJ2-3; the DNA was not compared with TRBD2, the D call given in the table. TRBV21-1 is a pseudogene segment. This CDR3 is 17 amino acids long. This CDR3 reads CASSKVGVRNCSGTQYF. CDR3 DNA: TGTGCCAGCAGCAAAGTGGGGGTCAGGAATTGTAGCGGCACGCAGTATTTT.

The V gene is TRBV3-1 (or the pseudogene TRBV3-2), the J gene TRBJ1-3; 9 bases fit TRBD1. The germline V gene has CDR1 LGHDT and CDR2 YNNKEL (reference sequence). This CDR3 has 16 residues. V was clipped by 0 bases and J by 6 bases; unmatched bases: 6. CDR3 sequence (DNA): TGTGCCAGCAGCCAAGATCCCCGGACAGGGGCAAACACCATATATTTT. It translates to CASSQDPRTGANTIYF.

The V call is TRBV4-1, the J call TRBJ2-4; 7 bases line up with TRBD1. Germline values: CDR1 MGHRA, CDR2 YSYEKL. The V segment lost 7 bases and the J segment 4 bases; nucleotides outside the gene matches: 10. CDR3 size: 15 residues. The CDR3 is CASTEAGTAKNIQYF. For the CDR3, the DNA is TGCGCCAGCACAGAAGCCGGGACAGCAAAAAACATTCAGTACTTC.

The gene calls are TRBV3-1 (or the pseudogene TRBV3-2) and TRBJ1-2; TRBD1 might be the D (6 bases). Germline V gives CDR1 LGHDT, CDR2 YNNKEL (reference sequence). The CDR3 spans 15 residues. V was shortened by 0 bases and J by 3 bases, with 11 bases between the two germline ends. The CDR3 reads CASSQDFAGDYGYTF. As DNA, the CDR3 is TGTGCCAGCAGCCAAGATTTCGCAGGGGACTATGGCTACACCTTC.

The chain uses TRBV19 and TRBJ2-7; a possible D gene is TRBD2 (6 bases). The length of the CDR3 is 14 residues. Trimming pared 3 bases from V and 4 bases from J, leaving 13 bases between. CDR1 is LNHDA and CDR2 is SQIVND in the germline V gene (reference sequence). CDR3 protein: CASSIAGGVYEQYF. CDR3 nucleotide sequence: TGTGCCAGTAGTATTGCGGGCGGGGTGTACGAGCAGTACTTC.

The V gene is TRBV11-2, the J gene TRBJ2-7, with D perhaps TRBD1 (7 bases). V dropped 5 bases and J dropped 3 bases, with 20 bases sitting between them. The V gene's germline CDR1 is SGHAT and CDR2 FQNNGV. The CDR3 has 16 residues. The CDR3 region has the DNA TGTGCCAGCAGCCCGCACCCGACAGGGACTGGCTACGAGCAGTACTTC. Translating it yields CASSPHPTGTGYEQYF.

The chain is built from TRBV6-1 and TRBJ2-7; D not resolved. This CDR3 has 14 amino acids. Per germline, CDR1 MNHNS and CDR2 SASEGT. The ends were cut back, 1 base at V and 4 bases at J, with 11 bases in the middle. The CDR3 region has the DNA TGTGCCAGCAGTGAAGGGGCATCCCCATACGAGCAGTACTTC. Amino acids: CASSEGASPYEQYF.

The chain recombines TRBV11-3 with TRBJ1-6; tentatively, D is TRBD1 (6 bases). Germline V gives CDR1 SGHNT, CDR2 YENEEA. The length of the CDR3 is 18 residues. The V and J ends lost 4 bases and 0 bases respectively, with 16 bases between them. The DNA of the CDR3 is TGTGCCAGCAGCTCCGCAGGGGATAGGAGCTCCTATAATTCACCCCTCCACTTT. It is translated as CASSSAGDRSSYNSPLHF.

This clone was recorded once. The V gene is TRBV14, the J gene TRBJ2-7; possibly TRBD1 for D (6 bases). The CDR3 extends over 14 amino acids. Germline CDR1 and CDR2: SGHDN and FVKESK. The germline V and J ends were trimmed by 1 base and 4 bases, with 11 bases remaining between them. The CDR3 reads CASSQVTQGYEQYF. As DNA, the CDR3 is TGTGCCAGCAGCCAAGTAACCCAGGGGTACGAGCAGTACTTC.

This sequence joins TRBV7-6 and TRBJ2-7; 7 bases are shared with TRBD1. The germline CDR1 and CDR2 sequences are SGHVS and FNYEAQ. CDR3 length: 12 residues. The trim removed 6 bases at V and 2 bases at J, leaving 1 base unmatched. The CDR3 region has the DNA TGTGCCAGCAGTGACAGGGCCTACGAGCAGTACTTC. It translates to CASSDRAYEQYF.

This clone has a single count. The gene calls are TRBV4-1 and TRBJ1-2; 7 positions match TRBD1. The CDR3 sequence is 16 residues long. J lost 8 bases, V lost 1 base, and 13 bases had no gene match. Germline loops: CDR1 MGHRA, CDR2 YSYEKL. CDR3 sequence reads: CASSQATRDRAGGYTF. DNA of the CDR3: TGCGCCAGCAGCCAAGCCACTAGAGACAGGGCGGGAGGCTACACCTTC.

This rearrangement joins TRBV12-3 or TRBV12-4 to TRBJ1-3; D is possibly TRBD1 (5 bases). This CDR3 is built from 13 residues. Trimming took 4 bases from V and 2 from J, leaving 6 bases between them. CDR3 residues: CASSSRAGNTIYF. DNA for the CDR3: TGTGCCAGCAGTTCCAGGGCTGGAAACACCATATATTTT.

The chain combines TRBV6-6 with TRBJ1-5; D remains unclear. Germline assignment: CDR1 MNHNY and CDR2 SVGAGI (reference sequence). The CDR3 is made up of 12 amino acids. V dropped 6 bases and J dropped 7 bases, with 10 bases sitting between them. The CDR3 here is CASRREEQPQHF. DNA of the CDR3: TGTGCCAGCAGAAGGGAGGAGCAGCCCCAGCATTTT.

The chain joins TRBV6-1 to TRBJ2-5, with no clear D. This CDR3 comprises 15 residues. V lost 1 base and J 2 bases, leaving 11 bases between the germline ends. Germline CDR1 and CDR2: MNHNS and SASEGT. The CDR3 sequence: CASSEVLARQETQYF. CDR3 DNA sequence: TGTGCCAGCAGTGAAGTGCTGGCCAGACAAGAGACCCAGTACTTC.

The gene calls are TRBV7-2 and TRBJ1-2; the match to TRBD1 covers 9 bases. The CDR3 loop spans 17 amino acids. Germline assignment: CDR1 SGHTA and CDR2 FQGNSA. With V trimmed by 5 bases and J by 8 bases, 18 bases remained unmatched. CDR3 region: CASSLGVGQGLESGYTF. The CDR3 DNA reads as TGTGCCAGCAGCCTGGGGGTCGGACAGGGGTTAGAGTCGGGCTACACCTTC.

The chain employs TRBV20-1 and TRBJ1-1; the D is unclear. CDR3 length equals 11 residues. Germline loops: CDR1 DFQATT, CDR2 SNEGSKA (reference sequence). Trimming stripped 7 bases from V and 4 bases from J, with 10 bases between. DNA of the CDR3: TGCAGTGTTGGGTTGAGCACTGAAGCTTTCTTT. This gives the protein CSVGLSTEAFF.